This TCR beta chain is from a study of healthy donors' naive CD4 and CD8 T cells. CDR1 is MNHEY, CDR2 SMNVEV, per germline (reference sequence). The CDR3 has 15 residues. J was trimmed by 0 bases and V by 4 bases; bases with no gene match: 3. TCR libraries were built from 450 to 650 ng of total RNA by linear amplification. TCRdb called the reads again in MiXCR, with one record for every CDR3 protein. The sample carries roughly 200,000 distinct CDR3 sequences, around 80% recorded once. This clonotype was obtained from a pool of human donors in good health; the sample pools cells from several healthy donors. Sequencing used naive CD4+ and CD8+ T cells sorted from blood, pooled from several donors. V is TRBV27 and J is TRBJ2-3; TRBD1 matches 8 bases. Here the CDR3 reads CASSSRTGSTDTQYF. The CDR3 region has the DNA TGTGCCAGCAGTTCCCGGACAGGGAGCACAGATACGCAGTATTTT.